This T cell receptor beta chain comes out of a study of cytomegalovirus exposure and HLA in healthy donors. Study-wide background: Assignment to the Caucasian-associated ancestry cluster applied to around 76% of the approximately 360 genotyped donors. Whole-study results and caveats: TCR beta chains numbering 164 were designated cytomegalovirus-associated.

This clone was detected only once. Its specificity is unknown. The study ran its PCR with 60 Vbeta and 13 Jbeta primers. Assay: immunoSEQ multiplex PCR; the TCRdb copy retains only in-frame clones and omits some. The data show about 180,000 clones, 84% seen once. At collection, donors were nominally healthy, but unrecorded immune exposures were probable. The germline V gene has CDR1 SGHRS and CDR2 YFSETQ. The trim removed 0 bases at V and 5 bases at J, leaving 5 bases unmatched. CDR3 size: 16 residues. This TCR was sampled from a man aged 30-40 years in good health and CMV-seronegative. Sequenced sample: PBMCs. V gene TRBV5-1 combines with J gene TRBJ2-1; the match to TRBD2 covers 10 bases. CDR3 in DNA: TGCGCCAGCAGCTTGGTGTCTAGCGGGGGTCACAATGAGCAGTTCTTC. The encoded protein is CASSLVSSGGHNEQFF.